Below are 2 T cell receptor beta chains sequenced from a single sample in a study of blood T cell repertoires in COVID-19 (dated by TCRdb to 2018 to 2020). The method behind the library was the immunoSEQ multiplex PCR assay. Held by TCRdb, this immuneACCESS table contains in-frame sequences only and omits some clones. Under half of the omission traces to an unresolved V gene where checked; the cause of the rest is unknown. The sample table shows 90,000 to 150,000 clones, and less than 80% are seen once. The biggest ten clones account for 2% to 3% of the sample. Material: peripheral blood. Receptors originate from a man in his fifties with acute or convalescent COVID-19.

The chain employs TRBV7-3 and TRBJ2-7, with 7 bases lining up with TRBD2. Germline assignment: CDR1 SGHTA and CDR2 FQGTGA. V shed 1 base and J 4 bases; nucleotides not matched to a gene: 7. The CDR3 has 15 residues. The CDR3 sequence is CASSLIGAGEYEQYF. In DNA form, the CDR3 reads TGTGCCAGCAGCTTAATTGGGGCGGGGGAGTACGAGCAGTACTTC.

The V and J genes are TRBV19 and TRBJ2-7; maybe TRBD1 (5 bases). CDR3 length equals 12 residues. CDR1 is LNHDA, CDR2 SQIVND, per germline (reference sequence). Trimming stripped 10 bases from V and 6 bases from J, with 16 bases between. CDR3 nucleotides: TGTGCCACCGGACGTGGGGCCGGCGAGCAGTACTTC. Protein: CATGRGAGEQYF.